The 17 T cell receptor beta chains below all came from one sample that was sequenced in a study of post-analysis software for immune sequencing data. General study results and limits: About 5 TRBV segments appeared more often in patients than in controls, and TRBV5-6, TRBV5-1 and TRBV20-1 were among these.

The TCR beta cDNA libraries contained unique molecular identifiers. TCRdb recomputed calls from the PCR reads with MiXCR, one row per CDR3 protein. The sample contains about 460,000 distinct CDR3 sequences, roughly 45% of which appear only once. Their antigens are not known. Sequenced material: blood. Receptors originate from a girl aged 5-17 years with multiple sclerosis.

The J gene is TRBJ2-7, the V gene TRBV27; 8 bases agree with TRBD1. This CDR3 spans 17 amino acids. Germline CDR1 MNHEY, CDR2 SMNVEV (reference sequence). The V segment lost 3 bases and the J segment 1 base; nucleotides outside the gene matches: 11. As DNA, the CDR3 is TGTGCCAGCAGTTTCGCCCCAGGACAGGGCAGTTCCTACGAGCAGTACTTC. Protein: CASSFAPGQGSSYEQYF.

This CDR3 is CASSLSGRGRETQYF. The CDR3 nucleotides are TGCGCCAGCAGCCTCAGCGGGAGGGGCCGAGAGACCCAGTACTTC. This sequence joins TRBV5-1 and TRBJ2-5, with 10 bases identical to TRBD2. The CDR3 runs 15 residues. Looked up from germline, CDR1 is SGHRS and CDR2 is YFSETQ. The J segment lost 4 bases and the V segment lost 4 bases, leaving 7 bases of the junction unmatched.

The CDR3, as DNA: TGTGCCATCAGTGAACTAGCGGGAATCAGCGAGCAGTACTTC. Protein sequence: CAISELAGISEQYF. The chain recombines TRBV10-3 with TRBJ2-7; 10 bases align to TRBD2. The CDR3 spans 14 residues. Germline V lookup: CDR1 ENHRY, CDR2 SYGVKD. The junction had 5 bases not matched to a gene; V was cut back by 3 bases and J by 6 bases.

The V call is TRBV7-2, the J call TRBJ2-2; D gene ambiguous. Germline lookup yields CDR1 SGHTA and CDR2 FQGNSA. Trimming pared 1 base from V and 4 bases from J, leaving 16 bases between. This CDR3 has 17 residues. CDR3 residues: CASSLVQQMIPTGELFF. Written as DNA, the CDR3 is TGTGCCAGCAGCTTAGTCCAGCAGATGATACCCACCGGGGAGCTGTTTTTT. Looking up the rest from reference TRBV7-2 and TRBJ2-2 gives the full variable domain: GAGVSQSPSNKVTEKGKDVELRCDPISGHTALYWYRQSLGQGLEFLIYFQGNSAPDKSGLPSDRFSAERTGGSVSTLTIQRTQQEDSAVYLCASSLVQQMIPTGELFFGEGSRLTVL.

The rearrangement links TRBV15 to TRBJ2-3; a weak D match, TRBD2 (12 bases). The V end lost 5 bases, the J end lost 5 bases, and 32 bases lay between the germline ends. The CDR3 loop spans 20 amino acids. Per the germline V gene, CDR1 is LNHNV and CDR2 is YYDKDF (reference sequence). In nucleotides, the CDR3 is TGTGCCACCAGCGGACAGGGGGCCGTAGCTAGCGGGAGGGTGGTAGATACGCAGTATTTT. It translates to CATSGQGAVASGRVVDTQYF.

This clonotype has ten or more counts. The chain employs TRBV7-2 and TRBJ2-7; TRBD2 matches 13 bases. V shed 5 bases, J shed 5 bases, and the junction held 6 bases outside the gene matches. The V gene's germline CDR1 is SGHTA and CDR2 FQGNSA. This CDR3 has 15 residues. CDR3 coding DNA: TGTGCCAGCAGCCCTGGACTAGCGGGAGTAAACGAGCAGTACTTC. It encodes CASSPGLAGVNEQYF.

The CDR3 sequence: CSVVFGRQGKNIQYF. Written as DNA, the CDR3 is TGCAGCGTTGTGTTTGGCCGTCAGGGCAAAAACATTCAGTACTTC. V gene TRBV29-1 combines with J gene TRBJ2-4; D might be TRBD1 (5 bases). The germline V gene has CDR1 SQVTM and CDR2 ANQGSEA. The CDR3 spans 15 residues. V was clipped by 4 bases and J by 3 bases, with 16 bases between them.

The J gene is TRBJ2-3, the V gene TRBV20-1, with 12 bases matching TRBD2. Germline CDR1 reads DFQATT; CDR2 reads SNEGSKA (reference sequence). With V trimmed by 6 bases and J by 5 bases, 6 bases remained unmatched. The CDR3 extends over 14 amino acids. CDR3 loop: CSAASGRAVDTQYF. The CDR3, as DNA: TGCAGTGCAGCTAGCGGGAGGGCCGTAGATACGCAGTATTTT.

J is TRBJ1-2 and V is TRBV11-2; the match to TRBD1 covers 10 bases. Germline assignment: CDR1 SGHAT and CDR2 FQNNGV. This CDR3 contains 16 residues. With V trimmed by 6 bases and J by 2 bases, 9 bases remained unmatched. CDR3 sequence: CASSQLSGQGNYGYTF. In nucleotides, the CDR3 is TGTGCCAGCAGTCAACTGTCGGGACAGGGGAACTATGGCTACACCTTC.

This clonotype has just a few counts. V is TRBV29-1 and J is TRBJ2-3; 7 bases are shared with TRBD2. Germline CDR1 reads SQVTM; CDR2 reads ANQGSEA. The CDR3 is 13 residues long. V lost 7 bases, J lost 2 bases, and 6 bases stayed unmatched. For the CDR3, the DNA is TGCAGCGCCGGGGGACTAAACACAGATACGCAGTATTTT. This encodes CSAGGLNTDTQYF.

The sample holds a few counts of this clonotype. CDR3 nucleotide sequence: TGTGCCAGCAGCTTTGGGAGCAGCAATCAGCCCCAGCATTTT. Translation gives CASSFGSSNQPQHF. This chain joins TRBV7-8 and TRBJ1-5, with D hard to call. V shed 3 bases and J shed 1 base, with 7 bases lying between them. The CDR3 is made up of 14 amino acids. CDR1 SGHVS and CDR2 FQNEAQ come from the germline V gene.

This chain links TRBV11-1 with TRBJ2-5; 11 nucleotides agree with TRBD1. V was pared by 5 bases and J by 11 bases, with 13 bases of the junction left unmatched. In germline, CDR1 is SGHAT, CDR2 FQDESV (reference sequence). The CDR3 sequence is 15 residues long. CDR3 residues: CASSIPGQGDNEQYF. CDR3 nucleotide sequence: TGTGCCAGCAGCATACCGGGACAGGGGGACAATGAGCAGTACTTC.

In regard to this clonotype: Relative to the germline gene, one junction end is altered; a read error may explain this. J is TRBJ2-7 and V is TRBV29-1; maybe TRBD1 (6 bases). Germline CDR1 reads SQVTM; CDR2 reads ANQGSEA. CDR3 length: 13 residues. CDR3 in amino acids: CSVQSNREYERYF. The DNA for the CDR3 is TGCAGCGTTCAGTCGAACAGGGAGTACGAGCGGTACTTC.

This chain uses TRBV7-8 with TRBJ1-2, with D possibly matching TRBD1 (6 bases). The CDR3 is 16 amino acids. Germline loops: CDR1 SGHVS, CDR2 FQNEAQ. Trimming stripped 1 base from V and 2 bases from J, with 14 bases between. The CDR3 spells CASSLGWGGRNYGYTF. In DNA, the CDR3 is TGTGCCAGCAGCTTAGGGTGGGGGGGCAGGAACTATGGCTACACCTTC.

This sequence joins TRBV6-1 and TRBJ2-4; D is perhaps TRBD1 or TRBD2 (6 bases each). This CDR3 comprises 15 residues. CDR1 and CDR2 from the germline V gene are MNHNS and SASEGT. Trimming took off 5 bases at V and 2 bases at J, with 13 bases between the two ends. In DNA form, the CDR3 reads TGTGCCAGCAGTCCGGGGGCTTACTCCAAAAACATTCAGTACTTC. This codes for CASSPGAYSKNIQYF.

The V gene is TRBV28, the J gene TRBJ2-5; TRBD2 agrees at 9 bases. The CDR3 is 14 residues long. Germline values: CDR1 MDHEN, CDR2 SYDVKM. Losses at the gene ends were 5 bases for V and 3 bases for J; bases not matched to a gene: 4. The CDR3 region has the DNA TGTGCCAGCAGTCTAATAGCGGGAGAAGAGACCCAGTACTTC. This sequence encodes CASSLIAGEETQYF.

In this sample, this clonotype turned up many times. This chain links TRBV20-1 with TRBJ2-7; the match to TRBD1 covers 9 bases. Germline V gene sequence: CDR1 DFQATT, CDR2 SNEGSKA (reference sequence). CDR3 length: 15 residues. V lost 8 bases, J lost 3 bases, and 14 bases stayed unmatched. The CDR3 reads CSPSKPGQGLYEQYF. CDR3 nucleotide sequence: TGCAGTCCTTCAAAACCGGGACAGGGCCTCTACGAGCAGTACTTC.